The rows below give T cell receptor beta chains drawn from one sample of a study of vaccination and CD4 T cells after COVID-19. One entry per CDR3 protein, called by TCRdb with MiXCR from the PCR reads. Of about 36,000 distinct CDR3 sequences listed, 36% were seen once; the top ten hold around 6.1%. The sequencing used CD4+ T cells from blood, collected about 7 months after SARS-CoV-2 vaccination. These TCRs come from a human donor who had recovered from COVID-19. The CDR3 runs from the conserved cysteine through the conserved F or W. Each record gives: V gene, D gene, J gene, clone size, CDR3 DNA, CDR3 protein. The D gene is left open where the match is weak. A clone size is listed for some rows: how often the clone was seen (once, few, many), or a class if it is expanded.

TRBV19,TRBD2,TRBJ2-7,.,TGTGCCAGTAGTGTCCAGCGGGAGCCTTACGAGCAGTACTTC,CASSVQREPYEQYF
TRBV20-1,TRBD2,TRBJ2-7,.,TGCAGTGCTAGAGTCGGGGGGACTAGCGGGAGTTTGGGGATGGGGGAGCAGTACTTC,CSARVGGTSGSLGMGEQYF
TRBV7-2,TRBD2,TRBJ2-1,few,TGTGCCAGCAGCCAGGGGACTAGCGGGACCCCCTCCTACAATGAGCAGTTCTTC,CASSQGTSGTPSYNEQFF
TRBV12-3/TRBV12-4,.,TRBJ1-5,.,TGTGCCAGCAATCTGGGGGGCTACAATCAGCCCCAGCATTTT,CASNLGGYNQPQHF
TRBV7-3,TRBD1,TRBJ1-1,few,TGTGCCAGCAGCTTAAGGAGGGGGCGCGGCAACACTGAAGCTTTCTTT,CASSLRRGRGNTEAFF
TRBV28,.,TRBJ1-3,.,TGTGCCAGCACCACGGTGGGCGGAAACACCATATATTTT,CASTTVGGNTIYF
TRBV7-9,.,TRBJ2-5,.,TGTGCCAGCAGCTTCTATAATCCGGAGACCCAGTACTTC,CASSFYNPETQYF
TRBV5-6,.,TRBJ2-7,.,TGTGCCAGCAGCCAGGCTTTTAACTCCTACGAGCAGTACTTC,CASSQAFNSYEQYF
TRBV19,.,TRBJ2-2,.,TGTGCCAGTAAGGACGAAACCGGGGAGCTGTTTTTT,CASKDETGELFF
TRBV19,.,TRBJ2-5,.,TGTGCCAGTAGTATGTGGACCGGTTCCAAGGGAGAGACCCAGTACTTC,CASSMWTGSKGETQYF
TRBV2,.,TRBJ1-1,.,TGTGCCAGCAGAGGGTCCGGATTCGAAGCTTTCTTT,CASRGSGFEAFF
TRBV2,.,TRBJ2-3,once,TGTGCCAGCAAATCGTCCGGGGCCCCGTCCACAGATACGCAGTATTTT,CASKSSGAPSTDTQYF
TRBV7-2,TRBD1,TRBJ1-1,few,TGTGCCAGCAGCCTGGGACAGGGGTCTTGGACTGAAGCTTTCTTT,CASSLGQGSWTEAFF
TRBV20-1,TRBD2,TRBJ2-3,few,TGCAGTGCCCACGAACTAGCGACCAGTAGCACAGATACGCAGTATTTT,CSAHELATSSTDTQYF
TRBV15,TRBD1,TRBJ2-5,few,TGTGCCACCAGCAGCGGGACAGATCAAGAGACCCAGTACTTC,CATSSGTDQETQYF
TRBV7-2,.,TRBJ2-6,.,TGTGCCAGCAGCTTAGGTCCGGGGGCTGGGGCCAACGTCCTGACTTTC,CASSLGPGAGANVLTF